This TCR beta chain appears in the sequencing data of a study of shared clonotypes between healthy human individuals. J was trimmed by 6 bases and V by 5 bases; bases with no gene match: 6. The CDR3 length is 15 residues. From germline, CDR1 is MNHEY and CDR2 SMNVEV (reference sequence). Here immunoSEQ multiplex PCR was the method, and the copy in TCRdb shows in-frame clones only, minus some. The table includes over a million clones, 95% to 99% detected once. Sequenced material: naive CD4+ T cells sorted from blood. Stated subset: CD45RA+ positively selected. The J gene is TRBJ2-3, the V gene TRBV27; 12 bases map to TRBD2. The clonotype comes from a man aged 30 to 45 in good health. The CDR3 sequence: CASSRTSGKFDTQYF. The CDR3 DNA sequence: TGTGCCAGCAGTCGGACTAGCGGGAAGTTTGATACGCAGTATTTT.